This T cell receptor beta chain was recorded in a study of T-cell memory formation after mild COVID-19 (dated by TCRdb to the early 2020s). Turning to the overall study: TCR sequence clusters from the two donors were found to be largely donor specific. In two donors, T-cell clones that expanded and contracted after mild COVID-19 were followed by sequencing TCRalpha and TCRbeta repertoires longitudinally. The cohort comprised two young, previously healthy adult volunteers, one female and one male.

Ficoll-Paque density gradient centrifugation was the method used to isolate PBMCs. TCRdb lists the instrument as Illumina NovaSeq 6000. TCRalpha and TCRbeta cDNA libraries were built by 5'RACE with constant-segment primers, adding sample barcodes and unique molecular identifiers. Trizol reagent was used to extract RNA from every sample. Library amplification was performed in two PCR steps, and a second sample barcode and Illumina TruSeq adapters were introduced in the second step. The libraries were sequenced on an Illumina NovaSeq using 2 x 150 bp paired-end reads. The paper's data handling went like this. Demultiplexing of reads and collapsing into UMI-guided consensus sequences were performed with migec v1.2.7. Using mixcr v2.1.11, the UMI consensuses were aligned to TRA and TRB V and J templates and assembled into clonotypes. A clonotype was counted as expanded or contracted only if both edgeR and NoisET called the change significant, with noise models trained on biological replicates. For edgeR calls, the cutoffs were a false discovery rate-adjusted p below 0.01 and a log2 fold-change threshold of 1. PCA with hierarchical clustering of max-normalized trajectories of the 1000 most abundant clonotypes was used as exploratory dynamics analysis. The CD4 or CD8 phenotype of responding clones was assigned using the separately sequenced CD4+ and CD8+ repertoires. TCRdb applied fastp at Q25 and MiXCR to the public reads, then kept only in-frame beta chains. Each record represents a unique CDR3 protein, reported with the most common genes and DNA among its rows. The V and J calls and clone size are TCRdb's, not the authors'. This sample gives a few hundred thousand distinct CDR3 sequences in total; roughly a tenth of them show up just once. The top ten hold around 2.9% of the sample.

Summary of the overall study and its limitations: SARS-CoV-2 specificity was not confirmed for the second-wave clones peaking on day 37. The study included only a couple of mild cases, and larger cohorts that include severe cases with pre-infection samples were judged to be necessary. Contracting CD4+ clones turned up mainly in the CM and EM memory subsets, whereas EMRA was where CD8+ clones were enriched. Some responding clones were detected in pre-infection memory, suggesting pre-existing cross-reactive memory T cells joined the SARS-CoV-2 response. Clones contracting from day 15 to 85 had balanced CD4/CD8 phenotypes, while a second wave expanding from day 15 to 37 was biased towards CD4+.

The CDR3 spans 16 residues, from the cysteine through the phenylalanine. Of the read, only the CDR3 DNA is kept; its 48 bases are in frame from base 1. The V end loses 4 bases and the J end loses 4 bases, and a stretch of 19 bases separates them. Reading the germline V gene gives CDR1 SGHAT and CDR2 FQNNGV. As for this clonotype: Its antigen is still unknown. The input lacks base qualities; no much larger clone sits a single base away.

The chain was built from TRBV11-2 and TRBJ1-2; a weak D assignment points to TRBD1 (6 bases agree). The receptor was derived from a man aged 18-30 years who had mild COVID-19 (a few samples of this study predate the infection). The sample titles of this study are shuffled in the database, so cell type and time point are left out; the donor was told from shared clones. The sequenced material came from PBMCs or a T cell subset sorted from them (not recorded which). The nucleotides are TGTGCCAGCAGCTCCCCAAGGCGGGGGCGCGCCTATGGCTACACCTTC. The resulting protein is CASSSPRRGRAYGYTF.